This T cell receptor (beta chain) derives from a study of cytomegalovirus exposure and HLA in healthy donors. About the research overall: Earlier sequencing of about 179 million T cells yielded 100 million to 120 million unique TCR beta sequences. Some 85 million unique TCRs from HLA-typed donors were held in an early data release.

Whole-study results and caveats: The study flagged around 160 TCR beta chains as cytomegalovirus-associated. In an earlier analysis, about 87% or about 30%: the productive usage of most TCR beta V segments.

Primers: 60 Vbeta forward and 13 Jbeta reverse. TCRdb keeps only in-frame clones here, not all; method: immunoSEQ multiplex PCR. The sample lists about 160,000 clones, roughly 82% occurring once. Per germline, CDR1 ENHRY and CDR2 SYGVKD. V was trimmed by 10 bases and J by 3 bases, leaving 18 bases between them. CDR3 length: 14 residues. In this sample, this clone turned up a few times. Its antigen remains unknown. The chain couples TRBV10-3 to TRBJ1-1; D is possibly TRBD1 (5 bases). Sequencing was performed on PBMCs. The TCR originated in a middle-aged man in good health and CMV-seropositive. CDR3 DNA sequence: TGTGCCACCTACGGGGGTTCGGGGGACACTGAAGCTTTCTTT. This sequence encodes CATYGGSGDTEAFF.